These 25 T cell receptor beta chains were all obtained from the same sample, sequenced in a study of blood T cell repertoires in COVID-19. Libraries were prepared by immunoSEQ multiplex PCR; TCRdb keeps only in-frame clonotypes and omits some of them. In the table there are about 260,000 clones, 85% to 90% of which are singletons. The source material was PBMCs or T cells enriched from blood (not recorded which). The receptors were gathered from a woman aged 25 to 39 with acute COVID-19.

The CDR3 region has the DNA TGTGCCAGCAGCTTAGAAATAGCGGGAGACCCCGAGCAGTACTTC. Translated, it gives CASSLEIAGDPEQYF. V gene TRBV7-9 combines with J gene TRBJ2-7, with TRBD2 matching over 9 bases. The V gene's germline CDR1 is SEHNR and CDR2 FQNEAQ (reference sequence). Trimming cost V 1 base and J 6 bases; bases outside gene matches: 7. The CDR3 is 15 amino acids.

The V and J genes are TRBV28 and TRBJ2-5, with D perhaps TRBD1 (6 bases). The CDR3 length is 13 residues. The V gene lost 5 bases and the J gene lost 1 base, with 8 bases spanning the gap. CDR1 is MDHEN, CDR2 SYDVKM, per germline. In DNA, the CDR3 is TGTGCCAGCAGTAGGGGGAGCCAAGAGACCCAGTACTTC. Translating it yields CASSRGSQETQYF.

The chain has TRBV7-3 and TRBJ2-1, with 7 nucleotides matching TRBD2. The germline gives CDR1 SGHTA, CDR2 FQGTGA. CDR3 length: 16 amino acids. The V and J ends lost 5 bases and 2 bases, in that order; junction bases with no gene match: 9. CDR3 region: CASSALETSAYNEQFF. The DNA for the CDR3 is TGTGCCAGCAGCGCGTTGGAAACTAGCGCCTACAATGAGCAGTTCTTC.

The chain combines TRBV18 with TRBJ2-3; TRBD1 is a possible D gene (5 bases). V lost 2 bases and J lost 4, with 13 bases in between. Germline V gives CDR1 KGHSH, CDR2 LQKENI. The CDR3 sequence is 15 residues long. The CDR3: CASSPRTQGADTQYF. The CDR3 DNA reads as TGTGCCAGCTCACCAAGGACCCAAGGGGCAGATACGCAGTATTTT.

The rearrangement joins TRBV15 to TRBJ2-1, with 7 bases fitting TRBD1. Germline V lookup: CDR1 LNHNV, CDR2 YYDKDF (reference sequence). Trimming cost V 0 bases and J 0 bases; bases outside gene matches: 2. CDR3 length: 16 amino acids. CDR3 nucleotide sequence: TGTGCCACCAGCAGAGATCGGGACAGCTCCTACAATGAGCAGTTCTTC. This translates into CATSRDRDSSYNEQFF.

The V gene is TRBV7-9, the J gene TRBJ1-4; 8 bases map to TRBD1. J gave up 7 bases and V 5 bases, and 15 bases lay outside the gene matches. The length of the CDR3 is 17 residues. Germline CDR1 SEHNR, CDR2 FQNEAQ (reference sequence). The CDR3 is CASSPEYQGAGIEKLFF. CDR3 coding DNA: TGTGCCAGCAGCCCAGAATATCAGGGGGCAGGAATTGAAAAACTGTTTTTT.

The gene calls are TRBV5-1 and TRBJ2-1; D possibly corresponds to TRBD2 (5 bases). CDR1 is SGHRS, CDR2 YFSETQ, per germline. Trimming cost V 5 bases and J 0 bases, with 18 bases left between them. The CDR3 is 17 amino acids. CDR3 protein: CASRYDYSDSSYNEQFF. CDR3 nucleotide sequence: TGCGCCAGCAGGTACGACTATAGCGATAGCTCCTACAATGAGCAGTTCTTC.

The V call is TRBV7-2, the J call TRBJ1-5, with 7 bases matching TRBD1. The V gene's germline CDR1 is SGHTA and CDR2 FQGNSA. The CDR3 has 14 residues. With V trimmed by 7 bases and J by 5 bases, 8 bases remained unmatched. The CDR3 reads CASTLPGGHQPQHF. Here the CDR3 DNA reads TGTGCCAGCACCCTCCCAGGGGGACATCAGCCCCAGCATTTT.

The table lists this clone with a few counts. The DNA of the CDR3 is TGTGCCAGCAGCTTTAGCTGGAGCAATCAGCCCCAGCATTTT. Its protein is CASSFSWSNQPQHF. J is TRBJ1-5 and V is TRBV5-6, with D hard to call. The CDR3 has 14 residues. CDR1 and CDR2 (germline): SGHDT, YYEEEE. V shed 2 bases and J shed 1 base, with 7 bases lying between them.

The V call is TRBV5-1, the J call TRBJ1-4; 7 positions agree with TRBD1. J was trimmed by 4 bases and V by 4 bases; bases with no gene match: 4. This CDR3 comprises 14 residues. CDR1 is SGHRS and CDR2 is YFSETQ in the germline V gene. CDR3 protein: CASSVGQYNEKLFF. In DNA form, the CDR3 reads TGCGCCAGCAGCGTGGGACAGTATAATGAAAAACTGTTTTTT.

The V call is TRBV7-2, the J call TRBJ2-3; the match to TRBD1 covers 10 bases. Germline assignment: CDR1 SGHTA and CDR2 FQGNSA. CDR3 length: 14 residues. V dropped 4 bases and J dropped 3; count of bases not matched to a gene: 1. As DNA, the CDR3 is TGTGCCAGCAGCTCGGACAGGGGGACAGATACGCAGTATTTT. This codes for CASSSDRGTDTQYF.

This clone was counted a few times. The rearrangement joins TRBV6-9 to TRBJ2-7, with a tentative D call TRBD2 (7 bases). V was cut by 7 bases and J by 0 bases, with 10 bases left in between. The CDR3 length is 13 residues. The germline gives CDR1 MNHGY, CDR2 SVAAGI. For the CDR3, the DNA is TGTGCCAGCAAGGGGGGGAGCTCCTACGAGCAGTACTTC. Translated, it gives CASKGGSSYEQYF.

The chain links TRBV5-1 to TRBJ2-2; TRBD2 agrees at 7 bases. CDR1 is SGHRS and CDR2 is YFSETQ in the germline V gene. V lost 4 bases to trimming and J lost 6 bases; unmatched junction nucleotides: 9. CDR3 length: 15 residues. The CDR3 DNA is TGCGCCAGCAGCCTAAGAGATCGGGAGGCCGGGGAGCTGTTTTTT. This encodes CASSLRDREAGELFF.

The gene calls are TRBV7-3 and TRBJ2-2; 10 bases match TRBD2. Per germline, CDR1 SGHTA and CDR2 FQGTGA. V dropped 4 bases and J dropped 7; count of bases not matched to a gene: 9. This CDR3 contains 16 residues. Written as DNA, the CDR3 is TGTGCCAGCAGCTCCACCGGGACTAGCGCCAGCGGGGAGCTGTTTTTT. This codes for CASSSTGTSASGELFF.

Remarks on this clone: The sample holds other DNA sequences that translate to the same CDR3. This rearrangement joins TRBV7-2 to TRBJ1-1; unclear D gene. From germline, CDR1 is SGHTA and CDR2 FQGNSA. The CDR3 is 13 residues long. The V gene lost 5 bases and the J gene lost 5 bases, with 12 bases spanning the gap. The CDR3 DNA reads TGTGCCAGCAGCCTTGGCCTGAGGACTGAAGCTTTCTTT. It translates to CASSLGLRTEAFF.

V is TRBV28 and J is TRBJ2-7; 8 bases are shared with TRBD2. Germline V lookup: CDR1 MDHEN, CDR2 SYDVKM. The J segment lost 4 bases and the V segment lost 5 bases, leaving 4 bases of the junction unmatched. The CDR3 contains 13 residues. The CDR3 coding sequence is TGTGCCAGCAGTCCAGGGACTAGATACGAGCAGTACTTC. Translation gives CASSPGTRYEQYF.

The chain employs TRBV24-1 and TRBJ2-1, with D possibly matching TRBD2 (5 bases). The CDR3 length is 15 residues. CDR1 and CDR2 (germline): KGHDR, SFDVKD. V was cut by 4 bases and J by 8 bases, with 17 bases left in between. The chain's CDR3 is CATSDPGTIQDEQFF. As DNA, the CDR3 is TGTGCCACCAGTGACCCGGGAACAATCCAAGATGAGCAGTTCTTC.

The CDR3 sequence: CASSPESGSYEQYF. CDR3 nucleotide sequence: TGTGCCAGCAGCCCTGAGTCAGGTTCCTACGAGCAGTACTTC. This rearrangement joins TRBV28 to TRBJ2-7; D is unresolved. The CDR3 sequence is 14 residues long. Germline V lookup: CDR1 MDHEN, CDR2 SYDVKM. Trimming cost V 6 bases and J 1 base, with 13 bases left between them.

The chain uses TRBV6-5 and TRBJ2-2; 14 nucleotides align to TRBD2. CDR1 MNHEY and CDR2 SVGAGI come from the germline V gene. The J segment lost 12 bases and the V segment lost 4 bases, leaving 7 bases of the junction unmatched. This CDR3 is built from 15 residues. As DNA, the CDR3 is TGTGCCAGCAGTTTCGGGACTAGCGGGAGCGTGAAGCTGTTTTTT. Residues: CASSFGTSGSVKLFF.

This clone has only one observation. The chain uses TRBV6-5 and TRBJ2-1; TRBD2 might be the D (5 bases). Germline values: CDR1 MNHEY, CDR2 SVGAGI. V dropped 7 bases and J dropped 9 bases, with 10 bases sitting between them. The CDR3 spans 11 residues. The CDR3 reads CASIEGSEQFF. The CDR3 DNA reads as TGTGCCAGCATCGAAGGGAGTGAGCAGTTCTTC.

The chain recombines TRBV6-5 with TRBJ2-3, with a possible D match to TRBD2 (5 bases). Trimming took off 0 bases at V and 5 bases at J, with 12 bases between the two ends. Germline values: CDR1 MNHEY, CDR2 SVGAGI. The CDR3 consists of 15 residues. CDR3 coding DNA: TGTGCCAGCAGTTACTCTATGCGGGTGCTAGATACGCAGTATTTT. Its translation: CASSYSMRVLDTQYF.

V usage is TRBV28 and J usage is TRBJ1-5, with TRBD1 matching 8 bases. The germline CDR1 and CDR2 sequences are MDHEN and SYDVKM. The CDR3 runs 12 residues. The ends lost 8 bases at V and 9 bases at J; junction bases unmatched: 6. The CDR3 loop is CASGTTGGPQHF. As DNA, the CDR3 is TGTGCCAGCGGAACCACAGGGGGGCCCCAGCATTTT.

This sequence joins TRBV25-1 and TRBJ1-4; 7 bases agree with TRBD1. With V trimmed by 0 bases and J by 4 bases, 8 bases remained unmatched. The CDR3 consists of 17 residues. The V gene's germline CDR1 is MGHDK and CDR2 SYGVNS. CDR3 nucleotides: TGTGCCAGCAGTGAATATAGGTCGGGACAGAGTAATGAAAAACTGTTTTTT. Its translation: CASSEYRSGQSNEKLFF.

This sequence joins TRBV6-5 and TRBJ2-7, with a possible D match to TRBD1 (6 bases). Germline loops: CDR1 MNHEY, CDR2 SVGAGI. Trimming cost V 5 bases and J 6 bases, with 17 bases left between them. The CDR3 sequence is 14 residues long. The chain's CDR3 is CASSRRGGTSEQYF. The CDR3 DNA follows: TGTGCCAGCAGTCGGAGAGGGGGAACAAGCGAGCAGTACTTC.

This chain links TRBV25-1 with TRBJ2-7; D ambiguous. The germline V gene encodes CDR1 MGHDK and CDR2 SYGVNS. The CDR3 runs 12 residues. Trimming stripped 6 bases from V and 0 bases from J, with 6 bases between. CDR3 amino acids: CASSRNSYEQYF. Here the CDR3 DNA reads TGTGCCAGCAGCAGAAACTCCTACGAGCAGTACTTC.